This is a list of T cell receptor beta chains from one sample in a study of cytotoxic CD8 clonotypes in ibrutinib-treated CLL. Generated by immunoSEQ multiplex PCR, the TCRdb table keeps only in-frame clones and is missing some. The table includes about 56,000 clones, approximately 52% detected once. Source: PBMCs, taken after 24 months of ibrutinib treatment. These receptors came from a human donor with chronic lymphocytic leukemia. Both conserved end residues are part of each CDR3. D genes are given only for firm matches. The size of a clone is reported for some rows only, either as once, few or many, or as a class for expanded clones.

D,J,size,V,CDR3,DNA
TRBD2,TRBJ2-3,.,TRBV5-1,CASSRGLAGGWGTDTQYF,TGCGCCAGCAGCCGAGGACTAGCGGGAGGGTGGGGCACAGATACGCAGTATTTT
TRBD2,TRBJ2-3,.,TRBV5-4,CANGLVGDTQYF,TGTGCCAACGGACTAGTGGGTGATACGCAGTATTTT
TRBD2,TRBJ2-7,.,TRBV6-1,CASRTSSGRSYEQYF,TGTGCCAGCAGGACCTCTAGCGGCCGCTCCTACGAGCAGTACTTC
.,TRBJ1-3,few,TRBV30,CAWSVKGQGNTIYF,TGTGCCTGGAGTGTGAAGGGCCAGGGAAACACCATATATTTT
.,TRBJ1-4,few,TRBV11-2,CGLRSVTNEKLFF,TGTGGCCTAAGGTCGGTAACTAATGAAAAACTGTTTTTT
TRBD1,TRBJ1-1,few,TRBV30,CAWRTGRDTEAFF,TGTGCCTGGAGGACAGGGCGGGACACTGAAGCTTTCTTT
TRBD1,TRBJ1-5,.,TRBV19,CASSIIQGAQPQHF,TGTGCCAGTAGTATAATTCAGGGGGCTCAGCCCCAGCATTTT
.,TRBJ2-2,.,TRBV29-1,CSVSKGTGELFF,TGCAGCGTCTCGAAGGGCACCGGGGAGCTGTTTTTT
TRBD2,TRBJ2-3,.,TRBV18,CASSGLGGGDTQYF,TGTGCCAGCTCCGGACTAGGCGGGGGAGATACGCAGTATTTT
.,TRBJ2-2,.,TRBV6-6,CASRDSANTGELFF,TGTGCCAGCAGAGATAGCGCGAACACCGGGGAGCTGTTTTTT
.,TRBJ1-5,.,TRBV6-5,CASSYVPSNQPQHF,TGTGCCAGCAGTTACGTCCCCAGCAATCAGCCCCAGCATTTT
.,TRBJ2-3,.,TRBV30,CAWSGGGGTDTQYF,TGTGCCTGGAGTGGAGGGGGAGGCACAGATACGCAGTATTTT
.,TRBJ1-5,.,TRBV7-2,CASSLDGLGPQHF,TGTGCCAGCAGCTTAGACGGCCTAGGGCCCCAGCATTTT
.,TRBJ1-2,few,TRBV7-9,CASSLRVTNYGYTF,TGTGCCAGCAGCTTAAGAGTAACTAACTATGGCTACACCTTC
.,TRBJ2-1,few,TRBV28,CASSPVWLVVNEQFF,TGTGCCAGCAGTCCTGTATGGCTTGTAGTGAATGAGCAGTTCTTC
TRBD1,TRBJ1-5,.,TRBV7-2,CASSLTGASNQPQHF,TGTGCCAGCAGCTTAACAGGGGCGAGCAATCAGCCCCAGCATTTT
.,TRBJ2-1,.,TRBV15,CATSSRYANEQFF,TGTGCCACCAGCTCCCGGTATGCCAATGAGCAGTTCTTC
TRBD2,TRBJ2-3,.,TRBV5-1,CASSIQREGADTQYF,TGCGCCAGCAGCATCCAGCGGGAGGGTGCAGATACGCAGTATTTT
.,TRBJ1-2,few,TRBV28,CASSPGRTNYGYTF,TGTGCCAGCAGCCCGGGACGGACGAACTATGGCTACACCTTC
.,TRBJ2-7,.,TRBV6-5,CAISGLAGRVEQYF,TGTGCCATCAGTGGCCTAGCAGGAAGAGTCGAGCAGTACTTC
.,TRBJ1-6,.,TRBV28,CASSFGQFGSSYNSPLHF,TGTGCCAGCAGTTTCGGACAGTTCGGGAGCTCCTATAATTCACCCCTCCACTTT
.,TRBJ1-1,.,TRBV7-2,CASSFNRNTEAFF,TGTGCCAGCAGCTTCAACAGGAACACTGAAGCTTTCTTT
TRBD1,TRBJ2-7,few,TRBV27,CASSFQGAYEQYF,TGTGCCAGCAGTTTTCAGGGGGCCTACGAGCAGTACTTC
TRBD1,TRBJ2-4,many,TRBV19,CASSRTSGQGNIQYF,TGTGCCAGTAGTAGAACCTCGGGACAGGGAAACATTCAGTACTTC
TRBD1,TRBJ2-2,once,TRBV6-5,CASSSLGQGGTGELFF,TGTGCCAGCAGTTCCCTCGGACAGGGGGGTACCGGGGAGCTGTTTTTT
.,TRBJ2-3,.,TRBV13,CASSRTMTADTQYF,TGTGCCAGCAGCAGAACAATGACAGCAGATACGCAGTATTTT
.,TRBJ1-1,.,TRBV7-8,CASSLGGQGLKAFF,TGTGCCAGCAGCTTAGGGGGTCAGGGATTAAAAGCTTTCTTT
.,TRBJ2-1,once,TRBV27,CASIGGLSYNEQFF,TGTGCCAGCATCGGAGGGCTCTCCTACAATGAGCAGTTCTTC
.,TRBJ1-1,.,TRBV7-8,CASSLFGMNTEAFF,TGTGCCAGCAGCTTATTCGGAATGAACACTGAAGCTTTCTTT
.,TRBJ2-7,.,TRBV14,CASSQSTGGVEQYF,TGTGCCAGCAGCCAGTCTACCGGGGGCGTCGAGCAGTACTTC
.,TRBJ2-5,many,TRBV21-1,CASSKETQYF,TGTGCCAGCAGCAAAGAGACCCAGTACTTC
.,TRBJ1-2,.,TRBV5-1,CASSLPGPTGYTF,TGCGCCAGCAGCCTCCCCGGGCCCACGGGCTACACCTTC
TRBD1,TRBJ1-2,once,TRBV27,CASSLVQGAPRVYTF,TGTGCCAGCAGTTTAGTGCAGGGGGCACCACGCGTCTACACCTTC
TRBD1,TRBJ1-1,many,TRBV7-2,CASSTTGTGDEAFF,TGTGCCAGCAGCACCACCGGGACAGGGGATGAAGCTTTCTTT
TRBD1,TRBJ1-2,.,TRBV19,CASNRGQYYGYTF,TGTGCCAGTAACCGGGGACAGTACTATGGCTACACCTTC
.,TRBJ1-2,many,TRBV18,CASSQDSYYGYTF,TGTGCCAGCTCACAGGACAGCTACTATGGCTACACCTTC
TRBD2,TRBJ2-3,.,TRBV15,CATSRDRGLATDTQYF,TGTGCCACCAGCAGAGATCGCGGACTAGCAACAGATACGCAGTATTTT
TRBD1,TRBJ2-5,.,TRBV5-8,CASSLAGTGTLETQYF,TGTGCCAGCAGCTTGGCAGGGACAGGGACTTTGGAGACCCAGTACTTC
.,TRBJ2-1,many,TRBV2,CASSGGRSSYNEQFF,TGTGCCAGCAGTGGGGGGCGGAGCTCCTACAATGAGCAGTTCTTC
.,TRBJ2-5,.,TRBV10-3,CAIREYDGMQETQYF,TGTGCCATCAGGGAATATGACGGAATGCAGGAGACCCAGTACTTC
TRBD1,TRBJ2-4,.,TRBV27,CASRHRKPVGTGVLAKNIQYF,TGTGCCAGCAGACACCGAAAACCAGTCGGGACAGGGGTCTTAGCCAAAAACATTCAGTACTTC
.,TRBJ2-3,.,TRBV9,CVSSAPSKDTQYF,TGTGTCAGCAGCGCCCCGTCCAAAGATACGCAGTATTTT
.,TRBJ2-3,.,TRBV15,CATSSSRGLGTDTQYF,TGTGCCACCAGCAGCTCCAGGGGTTTAGGCACAGATACGCAGTATTTT
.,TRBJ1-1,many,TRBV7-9,CASSSPNREWTEAFF,TGTGCCAGCAGCTCGCCCAACAGGGAATGGACTGAAGCTTTCTTT
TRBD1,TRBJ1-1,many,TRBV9,CASSPRQGGTEAFF,TGTGCCAGCAGCCCCCGACAGGGTGGGACTGAAGCTTTCTTT
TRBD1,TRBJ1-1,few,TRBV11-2,CASSFDRGRTEAFF,TGTGCCAGCAGCTTTGACAGGGGGAGAACTGAAGCTTTCTTT
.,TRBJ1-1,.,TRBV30,CAWNEAFF,TGTGCCTGGAACGAAGCTTTCTTT
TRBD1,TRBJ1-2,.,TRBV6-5,CASSYFGQGLHGYTF,TGTGCCAGCAGTTACTTTGGACAGGGGTTACATGGCTACACCTTC
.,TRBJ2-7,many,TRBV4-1,CASSQARWGEQYF,TGCGCCAGCAGCCAGGCCCGGTGGGGCGAGCAGTACTTC
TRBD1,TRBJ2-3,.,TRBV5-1,CASTRGQGVEDTQYF,TGCGCCAGCACCCGGGGACAGGGTGTGGAGGATACGCAGTATTTT
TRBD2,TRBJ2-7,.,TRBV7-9,CASSFPTGDYHEQYF,TGTGCCAGCAGCTTCCCCACGGGGGACTACCACGAGCAGTACTTC
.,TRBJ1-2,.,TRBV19,CASSIRQDLNYGYTF,TGTGCCAGTAGTATTCGGCAGGACCTTAACTATGGCTACACCTTC
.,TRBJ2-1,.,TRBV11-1,CASSLEMGAVNEQFF,TGTGCCAGCAGCCTAGAGATGGGGGCGGTGAATGAGCAGTTCTTC
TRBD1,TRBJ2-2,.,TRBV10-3,CAIRPTGTTNTGELFF,TGTGCCATCAGGCCGACAGGGACCACGAACACCGGGGAGCTGTTTTTT